This T cell receptor beta chain was sequenced during a study of graft-versus-host responses after intestinal transplantation. The overall study: Induction with anti-thymocyte globulin, then tacrolimus and steroids for around three years, was given to all recipients.

In this sample, this clone turned up a few times. Its antigen is not known. Using immunoSEQ multiplex PCR, the repertoire was profiled, and TCRdb retains in-frame clones only, with some absent. The sample consists of about 96,000 clones, 80% to 95% of them appearing once. Whole-study results and caveats: GvH clones occurred in recipient marrow; some first appeared in ileum or blood. Some patients had graft-donor T cell macrochimerism. In their allografts, the ratios of graft-versus-host to host-versus-graft T cell clones were high.

V was clipped by 5 bases and J by 14 bases; unmatched bases: 7. The CDR3 length is 12 residues. CDR1 SGHNT and CDR2 YYREEE come from the germline V gene (reference sequence). The V and J genes are TRBV5-4 and TRBJ2-1; 10 bases match TRBD2. The sequence was obtained from a human donor who received an intestinal transplant. The input for sequencing was unstimulated CD4+ T cells sorted from spleen or lymph node cells, taken before intestinal transplant. CDR3 sequence: CASRLAGSSEFF. The CDR3 DNA reads as TGTGCCAGCAGACTAGCGGGGTCATCGGAGTTCTTC.